This TCR beta chain was captured in a study of shared T cell receptors in the human thymus. Produced via immunoSEQ multiplex PCR; TCRdb's table is partial and in-frame only. Of hundreds of thousands of clones in the sample, roughly 90% were seen once. The ends lost 4 bases at V and 7 bases at J; junction bases unmatched: 5. Germline lookup yields CDR1 MDHEN and CDR2 SYDVKM. The CDR3 has 13 residues. The same data also went into a second study, on human thymus T cells. Per that study: Among thymic and blood repertoires, usage of V and J genes appeared biased.

Sequenced: thymocytes. The rearrangement uses TRBV28 and TRBJ1-1; 8 bases are a match to TRBD1. This clonotype was sampled from a boy under two years old with a congenital heart defect. The CDR3 spells CASSYQGAREAFF. The CDR3 DNA follows: TGTGCCAGCAGTTACCAGGGGGCCCGTGAAGCTTTCTTT.